The clone carrying this T cell receptor beta chain was detected a few times. The target antigen is unknown. Other nucleotide sequences in the sample specify the same CDR3. Cells sorted by CD45RO/CCR7/CD25/CD127/CD95/CD27 comprised CD4+ naive, central memory, regulatory and stem cell-like memory cells. Each population that was sorted was more than 95% pure. Germline V gene sequence: CDR1 SEHNR, CDR2 FQNEAQ (reference sequence). Losses at the gene ends were 5 bases for V and 1 base for J; bases not matched to a gene: 3. This CDR3 has 14 amino acids. Expressed TCRB transcripts were sequenced after all isolated RNA was converted to cDNA. Naive, central memory and regulatory T cell samples averaged roughly 3.7 million reads. Sequenced by immunoSEQ multiplex PCR; TCRdb stores in-frame clones only, minus some. Here the sample spans hundreds of thousands of clones, 30% being singletons. This specimen belongs to a study of beta chain features in type 1 diabetes.

Broader study findings: A PCR bias possibly favoring shorter templates would apply equally to patients and controls.

The V gene is TRBV7-9, the J gene TRBJ2-3; 7 nucleotides align to TRBD1. The source of this sequence is a man younger than 35 in good health. Sequencing was performed on naive CD4+ T cells from blood. The CDR3 protein is CASSPQGGTDTQYF. The DNA of the CDR3 is TGTGCCAGCAGCCCCCAGGGGGGCACAGATACGCAGTATTTT. Combining the CDR3 with reference TRBV7-9 and TRBJ2-3 gives the whole variable domain DTGVSQNPRHKITKRGQNVTFRCDPISEHNRLYWYRQTLGQGPEFLTYFQNEAQLEKSRLLSDRFSAERPKGSFSTLEIQRTEQGDSAMYLCASSPQGGTDTQYFGPGTRLTVL.